The TCR beta chain described here comes from a study of CD8+ T cells in alopecia areata. Study-level background: A 6-month off-drug phase came after tofacitinib, which had lasted 6 to 18 months. Affected scalp percentage set treated patients' severity scores.

RNA extraction and reverse transcription yielded cDNA as sequencing template. Produced via immunoSEQ multiplex PCR; TCRdb's table is partial and in-frame only. The sample has about 200,000 clones; about two fifths are singletons. With 4 bases removed from V and 1 base from J, the gap between germline ends came to 19 bases. CDR1 is GTSNPN and CDR2 is SVGIG in the germline V gene (reference sequence). The CDR3 has 16 amino acids. Treatment in this sample: oral pan-JAK inhibitor, 5-10 mg twice daily. In alopecia areata patients, both lesional scalp punch biopsies and peripheral blood were collected. The sample consisted of CD4+ T cells sorted from blood, taken between weeks 30 and 35, from a patient treated with tofacitinib. The chain is built from TRBV30 and TRBJ1-1; the D gene is possibly TRBD1 (5 bases). The clonotype originates from a human donor with alopecia areata. The CDR3, as DNA: TGTGCCTGGAAACCCGGGGGAGGCAACCGGAACACTGAAGCTTTCTTT. This codes for CAWKPGGGNRNTEAFF. The full variable domain, its missing parts supplied by reference TRBV30 and TRBJ1-1, is SQTIHQWPATLVQPVGSPLSLECTVEGTSNPNLYWYRQAAGRGLQLLFYSVGIGQISSEVPQNLSASRPQDRQFILSSKKLLLSDSGFYLCAWKPGGGNRNTEAFFGQGTRLTVV.